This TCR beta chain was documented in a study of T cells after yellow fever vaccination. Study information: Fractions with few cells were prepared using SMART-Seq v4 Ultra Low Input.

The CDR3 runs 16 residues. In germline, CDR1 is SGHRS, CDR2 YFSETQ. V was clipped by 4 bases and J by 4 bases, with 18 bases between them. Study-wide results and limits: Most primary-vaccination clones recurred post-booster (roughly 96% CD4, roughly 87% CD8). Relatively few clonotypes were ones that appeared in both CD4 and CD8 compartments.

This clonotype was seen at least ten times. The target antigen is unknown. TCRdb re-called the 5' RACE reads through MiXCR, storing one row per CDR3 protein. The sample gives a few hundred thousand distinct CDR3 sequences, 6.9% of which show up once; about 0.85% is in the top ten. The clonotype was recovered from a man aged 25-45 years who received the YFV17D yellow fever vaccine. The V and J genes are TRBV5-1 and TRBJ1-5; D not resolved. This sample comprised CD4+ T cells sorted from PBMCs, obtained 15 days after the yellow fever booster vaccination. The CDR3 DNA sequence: TGCGCCAGCAGCCCGGGCCTCCAAGGATTGAATCAGCCCCAGCATTTT. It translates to CASSPGLQGLNQPQHF.